This T cell receptor (beta chain) was obtained from a study of T cell responses to AZD1222 COVID-19 vaccine. Some clones are missing from TCRdb's copy, which holds only in-frame ones; the method was immunoSEQ multiplex PCR. The data show around 100,000 clones, 88% seen once. Study-wide results and limits: Sampling captured repertoires only after the peak T cell response.

The length of the CDR3 is 16 residues. With 3 bases removed from V and 2 bases from J, the gap between germline ends came to 14 bases. The V gene's germline CDR1 is LNHDA and CDR2 SQIVND (reference sequence). A single count supports this clone. Its antigen is not known. Sequenced material: peripheral blood, taken 28 days after the second AZD1222 dose. The receptor's source is an adult who received the AZD1222 COVID-19 vaccine. The chain combines TRBV19 with TRBJ1-5; no clear D. The CDR3 DNA reads as TGTGCCAGTAGTATGTACCCCGGGGTCGGCAATCAGCCCCAGCATTTT. Protein: CASSMYPGVGNQPQHF.